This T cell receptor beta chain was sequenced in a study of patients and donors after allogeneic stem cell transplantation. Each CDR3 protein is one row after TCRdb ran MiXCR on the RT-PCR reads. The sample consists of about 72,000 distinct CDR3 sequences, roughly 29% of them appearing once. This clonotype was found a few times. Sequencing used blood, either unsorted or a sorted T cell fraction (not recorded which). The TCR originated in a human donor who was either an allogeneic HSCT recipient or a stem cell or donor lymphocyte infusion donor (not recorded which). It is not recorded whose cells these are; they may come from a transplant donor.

The chain's CDR3 is CASSFRDGDGYTF. The CDR3, as DNA: TGTGCCAGCAGCTTCCGGGACGGTGATGGCTACACCTTC. This chain connects TRBV6-1 to TRBJ1-2; perhaps TRBD1 as D (5 bases). Trimming cost V 6 bases and J 6 bases, with 14 bases left between them. The CDR3 has 13 amino acids. The germline CDR1 and CDR2 sequences are MNHNS and SASEGT.